These 8 T cell receptor beta chains share one sample of origin, sequenced in a study of CD8 T cells in Susac syndrome (dated by TCRdb to between 2017 and 2020). Receptors were amplified or captured by the immunoSEQ multiplex PCR assay. RNA was extracted with the RNeasy kit and 0.5 to 1 ug was reverse transcribed using random hexamers. TCRdb reanalyzed the raw reads on its own, using fastp at Q25 for trimming and MiXCR for clone calling, and kept in-frame beta chains. Each record represents a unique CDR3 protein, reported with the most common genes and DNA among its rows. The sample has around 230,000 distinct CDR3 sequences on record, approximately 95% of them singletons. Jointly, the top ten make up 0.095% of the sample. Sequencing was done on a sample of CD4+ T cells from PBMCs. Source of these receptors: a human donor with multiple sclerosis.

The chain has TRBV5-1 and TRBJ2-7; 11 positions match TRBD1. Germline CDR1 is SGHRS and CDR2 is YFSETQ. V lost 4 bases, J lost 2 bases, and 8 bases stayed unmatched. The CDR3 extends over 16 amino acids. Here the CDR3 reads CASSRIGDRGTYEQYF. In DNA form, the CDR3 reads TGCGCCAGCAGCCGAATCGGGGACAGGGGGACCTACGAGCAGTACTTC.

This clonotype was recorded only once. CDR3 residues: CASSLSSGRDPYNEQFF. DNA for the CDR3: TGTGCCAGCAGCCTGTCTAGCGGGAGGGACCCCTACAATGAGCAGTTCTTC. The chain couples TRBV3-1 to TRBJ2-1; 12 nucleotides match TRBD2. Germline V gene lookup returns CDR1 LGHDT and CDR2 YNNKEL (reference sequence). V shed 4 bases and J 2 bases; nucleotides not matched to a gene: 6. This CDR3 comprises 17 residues.

The V and J genes are TRBV12-5 and TRBJ2-3; unclear D gene. The CDR3 covers 13 residues. Trimming left V 6 bases short and J 1 base short, with 8 bases between. Germline CDR1 reads LGHNT; CDR2 reads FRNRAP. CDR3 amino acids: CASGTIGTDTQYF. The CDR3 DNA follows: TGTGCTAGTGGCACCATAGGCACAGATACGCAGTATTTT.

The gene calls are TRBV28 and TRBJ1-5, with TRBD1 matching 11 bases. This CDR3 contains 17 residues. Germline loops: CDR1 MDHEN, CDR2 SYDVKM. Trimming at V came to 2 bases and at J to 6 bases, leaving 9 bases not matched to a gene. CDR3 nucleotides: TGTGCCAGCAGTTTAAGAGTTGGACAGGGGGCGGCTCAGCCCCAGCATTTT. Translated, it gives CASSLRVGQGAAQPQHF.

This chain connects TRBV5-1 to TRBJ2-7; tentatively, D is TRBD2 (6 bases). This CDR3 contains 13 residues. The V and J ends lost 4 bases and 2 bases respectively, with 10 bases between them. Germline V CDR1 and CDR2: SGHRS, YFSETQ. CDR3 sequence reads: CASSGEATYEQYF. CDR3 DNA sequence: TGCGCCAGCAGCGGGGAGGCAACCTACGAGCAGTACTTC.

This chain connects TRBV5-1 to TRBJ2-1; perhaps TRBD1 as D (5 bases). The V gene lost 0 bases and the J gene lost 9 bases, with 16 bases spanning the gap. CDR3 size: 15 residues. Germline V CDR1 and CDR2: SGHRS, YFSETQ. The CDR3 here is CASSLAAGLVGEQFF. CDR3 nucleotide sequence: TGCGCCAGCAGCTTGGCCGCAGGGTTGGTAGGTGAGCAGTTCTTC. Drawing the rest from reference TRBV5-1 and TRBJ2-1, the complete variable domain is KAGVTQTPRYLIKTRGQQVTLSCSPISGHRSVSWYQQTPGQGLQFLFEYFSETQRNKGNFPGRFSGRQFSNSRSEMNVSTLELGDSALYLCASSLAAGLVGEQFFGPGTRLTVL.

The chain links TRBV21-1 to TRBJ1-1; the table's D call of TRBD1 was not tested on the DNA. TRBV21-1 is recorded as a pseudogene. This CDR3 has 16 residues. CDR3 DNA sequence: TGTGCCAGCAGCAAAACAGGGAGCAGGGCGAACACTGAAGCTTTCTTT. Translating it yields CASSKTGSRANTEAFF.

This clonotype was observed a single time. The J gene is TRBJ1-1, the V gene TRBV9; D might be TRBD1 (5 bases). The ends were cut back, 4 bases at V and 10 bases at J, with 26 bases in the middle. Germline assignment: CDR1 SGDLS and CDR2 YYNGEE. This CDR3 has 16 amino acids. This CDR3 reads CASSPRPGGIISRAFF. As DNA, the CDR3 is TGTGCCAGCAGCCCCCGCCCGGGGGGTATTATCTCGCGAGCTTTCTTT.